A single T cell receptor (beta chain) is shown here with its context. The junction and the germline gene differ at one end; a read error may be behind it. This sample was taken from a study of prognosis after radiotherapy for stage I lung cancer. Genomic DNA was the source, and TCR beta CDR3 was amplified from it by two-round multiplex PCR. Primers specific to each TRBV and TRBJ gene drove first-round PCR. TCRdb itself ran the multiplex PCR reads through MiXCR, one entry per CDR3 protein. Found here are around 26,000 distinct CDR3 sequences, around 30% of them singletons; the top ten hold about 33%. The germline CDR1 and CDR2 sequences are MDHEN and SYDVKM. The CDR3 has 13 amino acids.

The chain employs TRBV28 and TRBJ2-2; weak D call: TRBD2 (5 bases). This clonotype was sampled from a donor over 45 with non-small cell lung cancer. Sequences were derived from PBMCs, sampled before or after stereotactic body radiation therapy (not recorded which). The CDR3 sequence is CASSTMVTGELFF. CDR3 nucleotides: TGTGCCAGCAGTACCATGGTTACCGGGGAGCTGTTCTTT.